One T cell receptor beta chain is described in this entry. Trimming cost V 5 bases and J 4 bases; bases outside gene matches: 10. The CDR3 contains 15 residues. The germline gives CDR1 LNHDA, CDR2 SQIVND (reference sequence). The data belong to a study of blood T cell repertoires in COVID-19. Data came from immunoSEQ multiplex PCR; TCRdb stores just in-frame clones and leaves some out. Seen here are around 110,000 clones, about 80% observed once, and the top ten hold roughly 7%. Sequencing was performed on peripheral blood. The V and J genes are TRBV19 and TRBJ2-7; 8 nucleotides agree with TRBD2. The sequence was obtained from a man between 65 and 85 years old with active or convalescent COVID-19. In nucleotides, the CDR3 is TGTGCCAGTAGTGAAGCGGTAGCGGGAAAGTACGAGCAGTACTTC. It is translated as CASSEAVAGKYEQYF.